This T cell receptor beta chain is from a study of cytotoxic CD8 clonotypes in ibrutinib-treated CLL. Study-level background: IGHV unmutated 17 to 18; relapsed/refractory around twelve; treatment-naive more than 14.

The germline gives CDR1 SGHTA, CDR2 FQGNSA. There are 19 residues in the CDR3. The V segment lost 3 bases and the J segment 0 bases; nucleotides outside the gene matches: 6. The repertoire was sequenced with immunoSEQ multiplex PCR; TCRdb's copy has only in-frame clones and lacks some. Seen here are tens of thousands of clones, 60% to 80% observed once, and the top ten hold approximately 15%. The rearrangement joins TRBV7-2 to TRBJ2-4; 15 bases line up with TRBD2. The TCR sequence derives from a human donor with chronic lymphocytic leukemia. This specimen was PBMCs, taken after 12 months of ibrutinib treatment. For the CDR3, the DNA is TGTGCCAGCAGCTTCGGACTAGCGGGAGGGGTGGGAGCCAAAAACATTCAGTACTTC. Amino acid sequence: CASSFGLAGGVGAKNIQYF.